This T cell receptor (beta chain) was sequenced in a study of CD8 T cells in Susac syndrome. Blood CD8+ and CD4+ T cells underwent high-throughput TCR beta sequencing. The multiple sclerosis controls consisted of treatment-naive patients with relapsing-remitting disease, either stable or active. FACS enriched CD8+ TEMRA cells, while bulk CD8+ and CD4+ were negatively isolated. Random hexamers served to reverse transcribe roughly 0.5 to 1 ug RNA. Coverage of TCR beta CDR3 amplification by immunoSEQ multiplex PCR extended to 54 Vbeta and 13 Jbeta. In TCRdb, the immunoSEQ multiplex PCR reads were re-called with MiXCR into one record per CDR3 protein. The table includes some 450,000 distinct CDR3 sequences, approximately 85% detected once. J lost 6 bases, V lost 1 base, and 4 bases had no gene match. The CDR3 is made up of 15 amino acids. Per the germline V gene, CDR1 is SGHNT and CDR2 is YYREEE (reference sequence).

A few counts support this clonotype. The receptor was derived from a human donor with multiple sclerosis. Sequencing used CD8+ T cells from PBMCs. The V and J genes are TRBV5-4 and TRBJ1-2; 12 nucleotides line up with TRBD1. This CDR3 is CASSLPGQGADGYTF. For the CDR3, the DNA is TGTGCCAGCAGCTTGCCGGGACAGGGGGCTGATGGCTACACCTTC.